These 5 T cell receptor beta chains originate from one sample sequenced in a study of cytomegalovirus exposure and HLA in healthy donors (TCRdb year 2017). Library preparation used the immunoSEQ multiplex PCR assay. For the multiplex PCR, a mixture combining 60 forward primers for TCR Vbeta segments and 13 reverse primers for TCR Jbeta segments was used. The table comes from immuneACCESS by way of TCRdb, which keeps in-frame sequences with V and J called. Part of the clones is missing from these tables; in studies checked, under half for an unresolved V gene and the rest for unknown reasons. The sample profile shows over 95,000 clones; 82% of them were found once. Roughly 2.5% of the sample goes to the ten largest clones. Sequencing was carried out using PBMCs. The receptor source for this set is a woman aged 18-30 years in good health and CMV-seronegative.

V gene TRBV5-1 combines with J gene TRBJ2-3; D may be TRBD1 (6 bases). Germline V gene sequence: CDR1 SGHRS, CDR2 YFSETQ. V gave up 7 bases and J gave up 0 bases, with 12 bases separating them. There are 14 residues in the CDR3. CDR3 in DNA: TGCGCCAGCTCGGACAGCTCTAGCACAGATACGCAGTATTTT. Amino acid sequence: CASSDSSSTDTQYF.

The count of this clone is one. A junction end diverges from the germline sequence, so it may reflect a read error. The V and J genes are TRBV2 and TRBJ2-3; 9 nucleotides agree with TRBD2. Germline V CDR1 and CDR2: SNHLY, FYNNEI. This CDR3 contains 16 residues. The CDR3 loop is CAGSGGLAGYTDTQYF. CDR3 bases: TGTGCCGGCAGTGGGGGTCTAGCGGGGTACACAGATACGCAGTATTTT.

The rearrangement links TRBV25-1 to TRBJ2-7; 14 nucleotides match TRBD2. The CDR3 is made up of 17 amino acids. With V trimmed by 1 base and J by 6 bases, 8 bases remained unmatched. The germline CDR1 and CDR2 sequences are MGHDK and SYGVNS. The CDR3 DNA follows: TGTGCCAGCAGTGAATCGCGGGGACTAGCGGGAGAGGCCGAGCAGTACTTC. Its translation is CASSESRGLAGEAEQYF.

Here the CDR3 DNA reads TGTGCCTGGACAGGGGGCGCAAACTATGGCTACACCTTC. This sequence encodes CAWTGGANYGYTF. The gene calls are TRBV30 and TRBJ1-2; 8 nucleotides agree with TRBD1. The CDR3 is 13 residues long. Germline assignment: CDR1 GTSNPN and CDR2 SVGIG (reference sequence). With 4 bases clipped from V and 2 bases from J, the junction kept 3 bases outside the gene matches.

This chain links TRBV4-1 with TRBJ1-3; no clear D. The CDR3 is 16 residues long. V was pared by 0 bases and J by 7 bases, with 16 bases between. Germline loops: CDR1 MGHRA, CDR2 YSYEKL. The chain's CDR3 is CASSQDPHSYGNTIYF. In DNA, the CDR3 is TGCGCCAGCAGCCAAGATCCCCACTCCTACGGGAACACCATATATTTT.